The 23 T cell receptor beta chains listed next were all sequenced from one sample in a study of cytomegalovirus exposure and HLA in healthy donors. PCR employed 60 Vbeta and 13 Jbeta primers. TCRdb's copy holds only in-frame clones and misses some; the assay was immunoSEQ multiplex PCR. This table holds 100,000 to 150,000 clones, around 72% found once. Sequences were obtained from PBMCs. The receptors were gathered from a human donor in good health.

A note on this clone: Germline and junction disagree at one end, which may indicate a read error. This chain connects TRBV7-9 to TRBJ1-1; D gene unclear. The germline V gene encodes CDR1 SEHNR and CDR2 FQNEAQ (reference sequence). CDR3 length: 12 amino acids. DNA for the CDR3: TGTTCCAGCAGTCAAATGGGGAGGTCAGCTTTCTTT. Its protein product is CSSSQMGRSAFF.

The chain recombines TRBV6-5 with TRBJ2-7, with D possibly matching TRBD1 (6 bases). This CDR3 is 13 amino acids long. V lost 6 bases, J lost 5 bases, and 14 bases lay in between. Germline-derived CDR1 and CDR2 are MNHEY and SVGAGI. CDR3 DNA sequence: TGTGCCAGCAGGTCTCCCACAGGGCACGAGCAGTACTTC. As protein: CASRSPTGHEQYF.

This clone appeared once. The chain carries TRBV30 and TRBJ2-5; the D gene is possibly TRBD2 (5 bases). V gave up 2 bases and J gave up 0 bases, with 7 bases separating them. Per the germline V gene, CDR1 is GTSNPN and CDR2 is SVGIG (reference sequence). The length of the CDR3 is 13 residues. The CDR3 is CAWSTGDQETQYF. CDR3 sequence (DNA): TGTGCCTGGAGTACCGGGGACCAAGAGACCCAGTACTTC. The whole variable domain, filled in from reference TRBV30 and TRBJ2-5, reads SQTIHQWPATLVQPVGSPLSLECTVEGTSNPNLYWYRQAAGRGLQLLFYSVGIGQISSEVPQNLSASRPQDRQFILSSKKLLLSDSGFYLCAWSTGDQETQYFGPGTRLLVL.

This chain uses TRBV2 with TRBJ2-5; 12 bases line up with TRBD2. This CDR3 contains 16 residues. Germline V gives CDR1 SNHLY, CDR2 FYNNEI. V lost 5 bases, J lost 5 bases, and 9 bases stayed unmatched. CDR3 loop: CASSSPSGGALETQYF. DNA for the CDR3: TGTGCCAGCAGTAGCCCTAGCGGGGGGGCATTGGAGACCCAGTACTTC.

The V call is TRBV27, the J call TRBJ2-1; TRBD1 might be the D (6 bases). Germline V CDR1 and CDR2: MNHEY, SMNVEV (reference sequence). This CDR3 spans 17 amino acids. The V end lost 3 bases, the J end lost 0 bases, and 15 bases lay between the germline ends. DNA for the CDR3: TGTGCCAGCAGTTTCGACAGGAGAGGGGCCTCCTACAATGAGCAGTTCTTC. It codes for CASSFDRRGASYNEQFF.

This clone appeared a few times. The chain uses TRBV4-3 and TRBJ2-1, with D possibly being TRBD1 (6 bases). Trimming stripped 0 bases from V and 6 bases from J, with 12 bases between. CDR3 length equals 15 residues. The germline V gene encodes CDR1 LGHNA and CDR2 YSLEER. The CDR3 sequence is CASSQDNGQTNEQFF. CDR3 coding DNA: TGCGCCAGCAGCCAAGATAACGGACAGACCAATGAGCAGTTCTTC.

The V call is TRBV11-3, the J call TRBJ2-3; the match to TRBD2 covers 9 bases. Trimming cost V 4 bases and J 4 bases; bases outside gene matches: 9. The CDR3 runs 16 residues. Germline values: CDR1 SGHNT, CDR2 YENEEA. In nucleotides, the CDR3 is TGTGCCAGCAGCTCCCGAGCGGGGGGTTTAGCAGATACGCAGTATTTT. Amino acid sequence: CASSSRAGGLADTQYF.

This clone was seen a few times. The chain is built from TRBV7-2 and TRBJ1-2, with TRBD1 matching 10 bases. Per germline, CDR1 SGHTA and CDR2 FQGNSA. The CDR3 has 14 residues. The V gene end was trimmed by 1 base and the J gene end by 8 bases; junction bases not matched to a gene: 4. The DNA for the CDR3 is TGTGCCAGCAGCTTAGGACAGGGGGCCTACGGCTACACCTTC. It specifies CASSLGQGAYGYTF.

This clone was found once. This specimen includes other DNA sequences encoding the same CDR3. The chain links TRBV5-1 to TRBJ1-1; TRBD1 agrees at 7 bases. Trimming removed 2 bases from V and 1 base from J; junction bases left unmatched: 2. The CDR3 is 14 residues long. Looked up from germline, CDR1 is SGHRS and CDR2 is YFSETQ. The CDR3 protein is CASSLRTGNTEAFF. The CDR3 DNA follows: TGCGCCAGCAGCTTAAGGACAGGGAACACTGAAGCTTTCTTT.

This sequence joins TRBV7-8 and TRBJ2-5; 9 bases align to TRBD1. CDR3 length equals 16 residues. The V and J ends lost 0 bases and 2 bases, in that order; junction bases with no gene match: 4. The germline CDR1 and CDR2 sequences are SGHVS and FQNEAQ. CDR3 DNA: TGTGCCAGCAGCTTAGCGGAGACAGGGGGTCAAGAGACCCAGTACTTC. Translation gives CASSLAETGGQETQYF.

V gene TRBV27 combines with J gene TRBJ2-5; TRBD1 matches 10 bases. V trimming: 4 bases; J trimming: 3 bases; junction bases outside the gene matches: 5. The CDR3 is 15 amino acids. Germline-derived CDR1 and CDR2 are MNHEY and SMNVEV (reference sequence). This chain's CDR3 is CASSSVGQGEETQYF. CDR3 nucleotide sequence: TGTGCCAGCAGTTCGGTTGGACAGGGGGAAGAGACCCAGTACTTC.

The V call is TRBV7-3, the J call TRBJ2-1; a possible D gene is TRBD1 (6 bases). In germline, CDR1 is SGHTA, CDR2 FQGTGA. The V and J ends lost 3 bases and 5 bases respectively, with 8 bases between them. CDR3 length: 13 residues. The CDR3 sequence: CASSLTGNNEQFF. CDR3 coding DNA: TGTGCCAGCAGCTTGACAGGAAACAATGAGCAGTTCTTC.

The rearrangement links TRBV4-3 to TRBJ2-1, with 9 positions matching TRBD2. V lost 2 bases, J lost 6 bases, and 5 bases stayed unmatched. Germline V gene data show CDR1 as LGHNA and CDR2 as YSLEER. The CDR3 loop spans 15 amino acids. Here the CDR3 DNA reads TGCGCCAGCAGCCAATCGCGGGGGGGCCCCAATGAGCAGTTCTTC. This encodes CASSQSRGGPNEQFF.

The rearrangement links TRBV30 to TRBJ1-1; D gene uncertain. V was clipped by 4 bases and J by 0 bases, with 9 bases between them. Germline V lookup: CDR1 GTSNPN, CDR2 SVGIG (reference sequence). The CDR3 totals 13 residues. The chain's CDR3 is CAWTGGVNTEAFF. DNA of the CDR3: TGTGCCTGGACGGGTGGAGTGAACACTGAAGCTTTCTTT.

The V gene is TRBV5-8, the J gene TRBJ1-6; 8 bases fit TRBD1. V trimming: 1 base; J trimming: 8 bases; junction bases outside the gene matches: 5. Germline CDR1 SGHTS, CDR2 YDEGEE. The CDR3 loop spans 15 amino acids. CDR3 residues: CASSLSRGQYSPLHF. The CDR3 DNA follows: TGTGCCAGCAGCTTGAGCAGGGGGCAATATTCACCCCTCCACTTT.

The CDR3: CASSRQATSATNEKLFF. The CDR3, as DNA: TGTGCCAGCAGCCGGCAGGCCACCTCAGCAACTAATGAAAAACTGTTTTTT. The chain has TRBV5-4 and TRBJ1-4; D call uncertain. The CDR3 has 17 residues. Germline loops: CDR1 SGHNT, CDR2 YYREEE (reference sequence). V shed 4 bases and J shed 0 bases, with 16 bases lying between them.

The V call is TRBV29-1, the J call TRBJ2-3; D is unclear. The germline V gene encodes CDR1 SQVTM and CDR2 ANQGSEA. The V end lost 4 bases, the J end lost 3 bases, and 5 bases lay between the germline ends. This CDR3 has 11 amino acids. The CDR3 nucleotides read TGCAGCGTTGGTCCTACAGATACGCAGTATTTT. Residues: CSVGPTDTQYF.

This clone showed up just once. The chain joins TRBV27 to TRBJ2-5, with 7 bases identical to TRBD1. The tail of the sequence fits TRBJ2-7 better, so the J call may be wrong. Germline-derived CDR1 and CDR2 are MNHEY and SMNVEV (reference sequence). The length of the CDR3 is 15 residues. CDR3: CASSLVPGQFYEQYF. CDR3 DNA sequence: TGTGCCAGCAGTTTAGTCCCGGGACAGTTCTACGAGCAGTACTTC.

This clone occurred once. In DNA form, the CDR3 reads TGTGCCAGCAGTGTCCTAAGCGCGAGCTCCTACAATGAGCAGTTCTTC. Its translation: CASSVLSASSYNEQFF. The genes are TRBV2 and TRBJ2-1; D not certain. Germline CDR1 reads SNHLY; CDR2 reads FYNNEI. The V end was cut by 4 bases, the J end by 0 bases, with 13 bases between. This CDR3 spans 16 amino acids.

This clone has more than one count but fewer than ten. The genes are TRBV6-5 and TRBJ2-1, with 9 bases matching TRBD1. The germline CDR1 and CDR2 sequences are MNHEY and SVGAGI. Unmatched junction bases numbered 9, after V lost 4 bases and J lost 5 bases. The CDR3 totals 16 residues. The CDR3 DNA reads TGTGCCAGCAGTTTGCGGGAGACAGGGGGAAACAATGAGCAGTTCTTC. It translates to CASSLRETGGNNEQFF.

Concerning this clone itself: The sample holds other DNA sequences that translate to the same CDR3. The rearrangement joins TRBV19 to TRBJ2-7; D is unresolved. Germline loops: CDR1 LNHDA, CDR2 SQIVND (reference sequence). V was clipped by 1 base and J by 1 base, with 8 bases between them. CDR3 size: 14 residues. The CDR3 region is CASSIGTGSYEQYF. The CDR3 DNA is TGTGCCAGTAGTATAGGTACCGGGTCCTACGAGCAGTACTTC.

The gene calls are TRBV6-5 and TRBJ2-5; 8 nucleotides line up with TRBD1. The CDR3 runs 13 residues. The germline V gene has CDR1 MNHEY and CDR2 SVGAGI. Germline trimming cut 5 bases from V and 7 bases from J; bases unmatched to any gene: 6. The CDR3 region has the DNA TGTGCCAGCAGTCGAAGACAGGGGACGACCCAGTACTTC. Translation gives CASSRRQGTTQYF.

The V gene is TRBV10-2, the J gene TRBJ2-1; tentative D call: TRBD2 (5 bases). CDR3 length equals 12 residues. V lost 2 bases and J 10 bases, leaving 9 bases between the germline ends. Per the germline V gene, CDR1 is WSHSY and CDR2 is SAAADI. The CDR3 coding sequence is TGCGCCAGCAGTGAGACTAGATCGGAGCAGTTCTTC. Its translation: CASSETRSEQFF.